These 25 T cell receptor beta chains originate from one sample sequenced in a study of T cells after posttransplantation cyclophosphamide. Treatment was busulfan-fludarabine conditioning, a marrow graft, and cyclophosphamide on days +3 and +4. This table comes from immunoSEQ multiplex PCR, and its TCRdb copy is limited to in-frame clones, with some not included. Among about 15,000 clones, around nine tenths were seen once, and the ten largest hold around 0.53%. Sequencing used CD4+ T cells sorted from blood, obtained after allogeneic stem cell transplant with posttransplant cyclophosphamide. The receptors were sampled from a male patient aged 60-69 years who received an allogeneic stem cell transplant from a related donor and was CMV-positive. Some T cells may trace back to the graft donor.

This chain connects TRBV10-3 to TRBJ2-5; D possibly corresponds to TRBD1 (6 bases). This CDR3 spans 14 amino acids. Per germline, CDR1 ENHRY and CDR2 SYGVKD. Deletions cut 4 bases from V and 6 bases from J, with 15 bases between. Written as DNA, the CDR3 is TGTGCCATCAGTGTTATGGGGGCTTTGAAGACCCAGTACTTC. It codes for CAISVMGALKTQYF.

The chain recombines TRBV5-1 with TRBJ1-1, with 7 nucleotides matching TRBD1. The V segment lost 3 bases and the J segment 3 bases; nucleotides outside the gene matches: 5. The germline CDR1 and CDR2 sequences are SGHRS and YFSETQ. This CDR3 has 14 amino acids. CDR3 region: CASSSDRRDTEAFF. CDR3 sequence (DNA): TGCGCCAGCAGCTCGGACAGGAGGGACACTGAAGCTTTCTTT.

The chain couples TRBV18 to TRBJ1-1; weak D call: TRBD1 (5 bases). Germline V gene sequence: CDR1 KGHSH, CDR2 LQKENI. The CDR3 contains 14 residues. Deletions cut 6 bases from V and 4 bases from J, with 15 bases between. This CDR3 reads CASSQGPGGTEAFF. As DNA, the CDR3 is TGTGCCAGCTCCCAGGGTCCGGGGGGCACTGAAGCTTTCTTT.

The chain carries TRBV6-6 and TRBJ1-1; D possibly corresponds to TRBD1 (5 bases). Germline loops: CDR1 MNHNY, CDR2 SVGAGI (reference sequence). Trimming left V 2 bases short and J 6 bases short, with 19 bases between. The CDR3 is 16 amino acids. This chain's CDR3 is CASSYLQGSTVPEAFF. CDR3 DNA: TGTGCCAGCAGTTACCTCCAGGGCTCAACAGTCCCTGAAGCTTTCTTT.

The genes are TRBV14 and TRBJ2-3; D unclear. The CDR3 sequence is 12 residues long. Germline V gene lookup returns CDR1 SGHDN and CDR2 FVKESK. The ends were cut back, 0 bases at V and 6 bases at J, with 4 bases in the middle. CDR3: CASSQEADTQYF. CDR3 sequence (DNA): TGTGCCAGCAGCCAAGAAGCGGATACGCAGTATTTT. Complete variable domain (other parts from reference TRBV14 and TRBJ2-3): EAGVTQFPSHSVIEKGQTVTLRCDPISGHDNLYWYRRVMGKEIKFLLHFVKESKQDESGMPNNRFLAERTGGTYSTLKVQPAELEDSGVYFCASSQEADTQYFGPGTRLTVL.

The rearrangement uses TRBV19 and TRBJ1-1; 9 nucleotides align to TRBD1. Unmatched junction bases numbered 4, after V lost 7 bases and J lost 1 base. The CDR3 length is 14 residues. Germline loops: CDR1 LNHDA, CDR2 SQIVND (reference sequence). The CDR3 sequence is CASIDRGRNTEAFF. DNA for the CDR3: TGTGCCAGTATTGACAGGGGGAGGAACACTGAAGCTTTCTTT.

The rearrangement uses TRBV5-4 and TRBJ2-1; 7 bases match TRBD2. The CDR3 has 16 residues. After removal of 3 bases from V and 0 bases from J, the junction contained 6 bases not matched to a gene. From germline, CDR1 is SGHNT and CDR2 YYREEE (reference sequence). The CDR3 protein is CASSWGGYSSYNEQFF. Written as DNA, the CDR3 is TGTGCCAGCAGCTGGGGGGGATATAGCTCCTACAATGAGCAGTTCTTC.

The chain combines TRBV5-8 with TRBJ1-5; 7 nucleotides line up with TRBD1. V was clipped by 0 bases and J by 4 bases; unmatched bases: 10. Germline V lookup: CDR1 SGHTS, CDR2 YDEGEE. This CDR3 comprises 17 residues. In nucleotides, the CDR3 is TGTGCCAGCAGCTTGGTAAAGACAGGGTTTCCTAATCAGCCCCAGCATTTT. Amino acids: CASSLVKTGFPNQPQHF. Based on the CDR3 plus reference TRBV5-8 and TRBJ1-5, the full variable domain is EAGVTQSPTHLIKTRGQQATLRCSPISGHTSVYWYQQALGLGLQFLLWYDEGEERNRGNFPPRFSGRQFPNYSSELNVNALELEDSALYLCASSLVKTGFPNQPQHFGDGTRLSIL.

This clone has a handful of counts. The chain combines TRBV25-1 with TRBJ1-2; 7 positions agree with TRBD1. The CDR3 has 13 residues. Germline V lookup: CDR1 MGHDK, CDR2 SYGVNS. Trimming cost V 5 bases and J 3 bases; bases outside gene matches: 3. In nucleotides, the CDR3 is TGTGCCAGCAGTAACAGGGGTGACTATGGCTACACCTTC. Its translation is CASSNRGDYGYTF.

The CDR3 loop reads CASSTPTETNEQFF. The CDR3 DNA is TGTGCCAGCAGCACTCCGACAGAAACCAATGAGCAGTTCTTC. The chain is built from TRBV7-2 and TRBJ2-1; TRBD1 might be the D (5 bases). V was cut by 5 bases and J by 6 bases, with 14 bases left in between. CDR3 length: 14 residues. Germline CDR1 and CDR2: SGHTA and FQGNSA.

The chain recombines TRBV15 with TRBJ2-5; TRBD2 agrees at 16 bases. The junction had 13 bases not matched to a gene; V was cut back by 5 bases and J by 4 bases. This CDR3 region has 19 residues. CDR1 LNHNV and CDR2 YYDKDF come from the germline V gene (reference sequence). The CDR3 is CATSGIGTSGGGPRETQYF. The DNA of the CDR3 is TGTGCCACCAGCGGAATCGGGACTAGCGGGGGGGGGCCACGAGAGACCCAGTACTTC.

The chain links TRBV18 to TRBJ2-2, with TRBD2 as a possible D gene (6 bases). Germline CDR1 is KGHSH and CDR2 is LQKENI. The germline V and J ends were trimmed by 4 bases and 0 bases, with 12 bases remaining between them. CDR3 length: 16 residues. The CDR3 loop reads CASSLHGGANTGELFF. CDR3 DNA sequence: TGTGCCAGCTCACTTCACGGGGGAGCGAACACCGGGGAGCTGTTTTTT.

This chain links TRBV27 with TRBJ2-1, with 15 bases matching TRBD2. J gave up 2 bases and V 5 bases, and 10 bases lay outside the gene matches. Germline-derived CDR1 and CDR2 are MNHEY and SMNVEV (reference sequence). The CDR3 extends over 19 amino acids. This CDR3 reads CASSRRRTSGGETYNEQFF. CDR3 sequence (DNA): TGTGCCAGCAGTCGACGACGGACTAGCGGGGGGGAAACCTACAATGAGCAGTTCTTC.

V usage is TRBV28 and J usage is TRBJ1-2; D might be TRBD1 (5 bases). CDR3 length: 10 residues. The V gene's germline CDR1 is MDHEN and CDR2 SYDVKM. Deletions cut 8 bases from V and 7 bases from J, with 8 bases between. The CDR3 region has the DNA TGTGCCAGCCAGGGCTTTGGCTACACCTTC. Translating it yields CASQGFGYTF.

This chain joins TRBV19 and TRBJ2-5, with 8 bases lining up with TRBD2. The CDR3 runs 15 residues. Per germline, CDR1 LNHDA and CDR2 SQIVND (reference sequence). The ends lost 5 bases at V and 7 bases at J; junction bases unmatched: 12. CDR3 DNA: TGTGCCAGTAGTTTGGGACTAGGCTTAATCGGGACCCAGTACTTC. Its protein product is CASSLGLGLIGTQYF.

The gene calls are TRBV9 and TRBJ1-4; tentative D call: TRBD1 (6 bases). The length of the CDR3 is 14 residues. Germline loops: CDR1 SGDLS, CDR2 YYNGEE. V was clipped by 3 bases and J by 11 bases, with 17 bases between them. The CDR3 region has the DNA TGTGCCAGCAGCGAGGGGGAGGGGGGCGGCAAACTGTTTTTT. Encoded protein: CASSEGEGGGKLFF.

This clone was seen once. The chain is built from TRBV5-6 and TRBJ1-4; the D is unclear. The V end lost 4 bases, the J end lost 5 bases, and 12 bases lay between the germline ends. Germline V gene data show CDR1 as SGHDT and CDR2 as YYEEEE. CDR3 length: 14 residues. CDR3 nucleotides: TGTGCCAGCAGCCAGAAAACAGAGAATGAAAAACTGTTTTTT. It specifies CASSQKTENEKLFF.

This clone showed up just a few times. The chain joins TRBV7-3 to TRBJ2-3; 8 bases fit TRBD2. Germline lookup yields CDR1 SGHTA and CDR2 FQGTGA. Trimming at V came to 4 bases and at J to 8 bases, leaving 2 bases not matched to a gene. CDR3 length: 12 amino acids. CDR3 nucleotide sequence: TGTGCCAGCAGCTCGGGGGGGACTACGCAGTATTTT. Protein: CASSSGGTTQYF.

The chain carries TRBV5-4 and TRBJ1-5, with a possible D match to TRBD1 (6 bases). The CDR3 loop spans 13 amino acids. Trimming stripped 0 bases from V and 9 bases from J, with 10 bases between. Looked up from germline, CDR1 is SGHNT and CDR2 is YYREEE (reference sequence). The chain's CDR3 is CASSLGEGGPQHF. In DNA form, the CDR3 reads TGTGCCAGCAGCTTGGGGGAGGGGGGGCCCCAGCATTTT.

This sequence joins TRBV6-5 and TRBJ1-1; maybe TRBD1 (6 bases). CDR3 length: 14 residues. Trimming stripped 0 bases from V and 3 bases from J, with 8 bases between. Germline V gene sequence: CDR1 MNHEY, CDR2 SVGAGI. The chain's CDR3 is CASSYSYRDTEAFF. The CDR3 nucleotides are TGTGCCAGCAGTTACTCTTACAGGGACACTGAAGCTTTCTTT.

The rearrangement uses TRBV19 and TRBJ2-7, with a possible D match to TRBD1 (7 bases). V lost 4 bases, J lost 7 bases, and 11 bases lay in between. The germline CDR1 and CDR2 sequences are LNHDA and SQIVND (reference sequence). This CDR3 region has 12 residues. The CDR3 bases are TGTGCCAGTAGTAACCCAGGGGGGGAGCAGTACTTC. This sequence encodes CASSNPGGEQYF.

The CDR3 spells CASSYRGRNEKLFF. In nucleotides, the CDR3 is TGTGCCAGCAGCTACAGGGGGCGGAATGAAAAACTGTTTTTT. The chain links TRBV7-2 to TRBJ1-4; 9 nucleotides line up with TRBD1. Germline V gives CDR1 SGHTA, CDR2 FQGNSA. The CDR3 covers 14 residues. V dropped 4 bases and J dropped 5; count of bases not matched to a gene: 2.

This chain connects TRBV27 to TRBJ2-1, with 10 bases aligning to TRBD2. CDR3 length: 15 residues. Trimming removed 6 bases from V and 1 base from J; junction bases left unmatched: 3. Germline V lookup: CDR1 MNHEY, CDR2 SMNVEV (reference sequence). CDR3 protein: CASSKLAGSYNEQFF. The CDR3 nucleotides are TGTGCCAGCAGCAAACTAGCGGGGTCCTACAATGAGCAGTTCTTC.

Comments on this clone: One end of the junction does not line up with germline, which may come from a read error. The chain combines TRBV18 with TRBJ1-2; TRBD1 might be the D (5 bases). The germline V gene has CDR1 KGHSH and CDR2 LQKENI. This CDR3 is built from 13 residues. Here the CDR3 DNA reads TGTGCCAGCTCACCGTCGAGGGACTATAGCTACACCTTC. This encodes CASSPSRDYSYTF.

This clone was observed a handful of times. The chain has TRBV28 and TRBJ2-4; 11 positions match TRBD1. The V gene end was trimmed by 5 bases and the J gene end by 15 bases; junction bases not matched to a gene: 12. The CDR3 runs 14 residues. Germline V lookup: CDR1 MDHEN, CDR2 SYDVKM. CDR3 loop: CASSLGQGASEWYF. In nucleotides, the CDR3 is TGTGCCAGCAGTCTCGGACAGGGGGCATCAGAGTGGTACTTC.